Sequencing of this T cell receptor beta chain was carried out in a study of early T cells in non-severe SARS-CoV-2 infection. Germline-derived CDR1 and CDR2 are LNHDA and SQIVND (reference sequence). The CDR3 has 14 residues. Of note for this clonotype: One junction end does not reproduce the germline sequence, and a read error may be involved.

TCRdb re-derived calls from the 5' RACE reads in MiXCR, one entry per CDR3 protein. The sample contains under 70,000 distinct CDR3 sequences, 11% of which appear only once. Specimen: whole blood. This chain connects TRBV19 to TRBJ1-5; the D is unclear. This TCR was recovered from an adult who was a healthcare worker with PCR-confirmed SARS-CoV-2 infection or an uninfected control (not recorded which). CDR3 in DNA: TGTGCCAGTAGAGACCGGACCGCGCATCAGCCCCAACATTTT. Its translation: CASRDRTAHQPQHF.